The TCR beta chain under discussion was sequenced for a study of PD-1 blockade in classical Hodgkin lymphoma. As for the study in general: It was nivolumab at 3 mg/kg, given intravenously every 2 weeks, that patients received. Broader study findings: Compared with healthy donors, newly diagnosed patients reportedly showed lower baseline TCR diversity.

This table comes from immunoSEQ multiplex PCR, and its TCRdb copy is limited to in-frame clones, with some not included. The repertoire holds around 30,000 clones, with about four fifths as singletons. Notes on this clone: What it binds is unknown.

Trimming took off 1 base at V and 5 bases at J, with 9 bases between the two ends. CDR3 size: 14 residues. CDR1 is SGHVS and CDR2 is FQNEAQ in the germline V gene. The patients all showed relapse after autologous stem cell transplantation, while their brentuximab vedotin exposure varied. The sequence was obtained from a human donor with classical Hodgkin lymphoma. The specimen comprised peripheral blood mononuclear cells (PBMCs), sampled at baseline. This chain connects TRBV7-8 to TRBJ1-5; tentative D call: TRBD1 (6 bases). The CDR3 protein is CASSLDRADQPQHF. Written as DNA, the CDR3 is TGTGCCAGCAGCTTAGACAGGGCAGATCAGCCCCAGCATTTT.